Each of the 31 T cell receptor beta chains below was sequenced from the same sample in a study of T cell responses to AZD1222 COVID-19 vaccine. Assay: immunoSEQ multiplex PCR; the TCRdb copy retains only in-frame clones and omits some. The sample yields 95,000 to 150,000 clones, roughly 90% seen once. Source: peripheral blood, taken on day 0 of AZD1222 vaccination. The receptors derive from an adult in good health.

The chain joins TRBV7-6 to TRBJ1-2; D unclear. The germline V gene has CDR1 SGHVS and CDR2 FNYEAQ. The CDR3 is made up of 12 amino acids. The germline V and J ends were trimmed by 5 bases and 1 base, with 5 bases remaining between them. This chain's CDR3 is CASSPDNYGYTF. The DNA of the CDR3 is TGTGCCAGCAGCCCAGATAACTATGGCTACACCTTC.

V and J are TRBV2 and TRBJ1-1; no definite D call. Germline V gene data show CDR1 as SNHLY and CDR2 as FYNNEI. The CDR3 contains 13 residues. Trimming took off 5 bases at V and 0 bases at J, with 7 bases between the two ends. Here the CDR3 reads CASSNGMNTEAFF. The CDR3, as DNA: TGTGCCAGCAGTAACGGGATGAACACTGAAGCTTTCTTT.

This clone came up once. The chain is built from TRBV10-3 and TRBJ1-4; D gene unclear. The CDR3 has 15 amino acids. Trimming shortened V by 3 bases and J by 0 bases, and 8 bases separated the two germline ends. Germline V gene lookup returns CDR1 ENHRY and CDR2 SYGVKD. In DNA form, the CDR3 reads TGTGCCATCAGTGAATTGGGTACAACTAATGAAAAACTGTTTTTT. It is translated as CAISELGTTNEKLFF.

This clone was observed a few times. The chain employs TRBV7-2 and TRBJ1-5; possible D gene TRBD1, 5 bases. Germline values: CDR1 SGHTA, CDR2 FQGNSA. Trimming cost V 3 bases and J 4 bases, with 16 bases left between them. The CDR3 covers 16 residues. The CDR3 sequence is CASSLGRGRGNQPQHF. The CDR3 coding sequence is TGTGCCAGCAGCTTGGGTCGAGGACGGGGGAATCAGCCCCAGCATTTT.

V usage is TRBV9 and J usage is TRBJ1-1; a possible D gene is TRBD1 (5 bases). Trimming took 1 base from V and 5 from J, leaving 15 bases between them. CDR1 and CDR2 (germline): SGDLS, YYNGEE. This CDR3 has 15 residues. DNA of the CDR3: TGTGCCAGCAGCGTATTGATCGGGGGTCTTACTGAAGCTTTCTTT. Protein sequence: CASSVLIGGLTEAFF.

The rearrangement uses TRBV7-7 and TRBJ2-1; unclear D gene. This CDR3 has 14 residues. Looked up from germline, CDR1 is SSHAT and CDR2 is FNYEAQ (reference sequence). The germline V and J ends were trimmed by 2 bases and 8 bases, with 13 bases remaining between them. DNA of the CDR3: TGTGCCAGCAGCTTAAGCGTTTGGAGCGATGAGCAGTTCTTC. Protein sequence: CASSLSVWSDEQFF.

The rearrangement uses TRBV6-5 and TRBJ2-6; D is undetermined. This CDR3 is 15 amino acids long. Germline V CDR1 and CDR2: MNHEY, SVGAGI. The V end was cut by 4 bases, the J end by 0 bases, with 7 bases between. This chain's CDR3 is CASSWAPSGANVLTF. DNA of the CDR3: TGTGCCAGCAGTTGGGCCCCCTCTGGGGCCAACGTCCTGACTTTC.

The chain combines TRBV12-3 or TRBV12-4 with TRBJ2-1; 7 bases line up with TRBD1. V lost 5 bases, J lost 9 bases, and 4 bases stayed unmatched. This CDR3 spans 12 amino acids. The CDR3 is CASSRQGSEQFF. The CDR3 nucleotides read TGTGCCAGCAGTCGACAGGGATCTGAGCAGTTCTTC.

The chain combines TRBV7-8 with TRBJ1-2; 9 bases fit TRBD1. This CDR3 comprises 14 residues. V lost 8 bases and J lost 3; bases outside the gene matches: 7. Germline V gene sequence: CDR1 SGHVS, CDR2 FQNEAQ. As DNA, the CDR3 is TGTGCCAGCTCGGGACAGGGTCCTTACTATGGCTACACCTTC. Protein: CASSGQGPYYGYTF. Filled out from reference TRBV7-8 and TRBJ1-2, the complete variable domain reads GAGVSQSPRYKVAKRGQDVALRCDPISGHVSLFWYQQALGQGPEFLTYFQNEAQLDKSGLPSDRFFAERPEGSVSTLKIQRTQQEDSAVYLCASSGQGPYYGYTFGSGTRLTVV.

The J gene is TRBJ1-3, the V gene TRBV7-2; D remains ambiguous. Looked up from germline, CDR1 is SGHTA and CDR2 is FQGNSA. The CDR3 is 14 residues long. Trimming stripped 6 bases from V and 0 bases from J, with 9 bases between. The CDR3 sequence is CASRSLGSGNTIYF. As DNA, the CDR3 is TGTGCCAGCAGGTCCCTCGGCTCTGGAAACACCATATATTTT.

The rearrangement joins TRBV10-3 to TRBJ1-2; a weak D match, TRBD1 (6 bases). Germline loops: CDR1 ENHRY, CDR2 SYGVKD. Trimming removed 4 bases at V and 8 bases at J, with 11 bases between. The CDR3 runs to 12 residues. The CDR3 reads CAISAFGGGYTF. CDR3 coding DNA: TGTGCCATCAGTGCCTTTGGGGGCGGCTACACCTTC.

This rearrangement joins TRBV27 to TRBJ1-2; D gene ambiguous. Germline values: CDR1 MNHEY, CDR2 SMNVEV (reference sequence). Trimming cost V 8 bases and J 6 bases, with 16 bases left between them. The CDR3 has 13 amino acids. In DNA form, the CDR3 reads TGTGCCAGCTCCTACCCCGGTGAGGATGGCTACACCTTC. Translated: CASSYPGEDGYTF.

V usage is TRBV27 and J usage is TRBJ1-2; D call uncertain. CDR1 MNHEY and CDR2 SMNVEV come from the germline V gene (reference sequence). The CDR3 runs 14 residues. V shed 6 bases and J shed 7 bases, with 18 bases lying between them. This CDR3 is CASSPRVGFSGYTF. The CDR3, as DNA: TGTGCCAGCAGCCCAAGGGTCGGCTTTTCTGGCTACACCTTC.

This clone was observed a single time. The chain combines TRBV4-1 with TRBJ1-5; D remains ambiguous. V lost 0 bases, J lost 0 bases, and 6 bases lay in between. The CDR3 loop spans 15 amino acids. Germline V gene lookup returns CDR1 MGHRA and CDR2 YSYEKL. CDR3 loop: CASSQERYSNQPQHF. For the CDR3, the DNA is TGCGCCAGCAGCCAAGAACGGTATAGCAATCAGCCCCAGCATTTT.

The chain joins TRBV15 to TRBJ2-1; TRBD2 agrees at 9 bases. Germline V lookup: CDR1 LNHNV, CDR2 YYDKDF (reference sequence). CDR3 length: 16 amino acids. J gave up 8 bases and V 1 base, and 9 bases lay outside the gene matches. The CDR3 here is CATSRAGLARGDEQFF. DNA for the CDR3: TGTGCCACCAGCAGAGCGGGACTAGCTAGAGGGGATGAGCAGTTCTTC.

This clone has just a few counts. The chain is built from TRBV18 and TRBJ1-5; maybe TRBD1 (6 bases). The CDR3 spans 16 residues. Germline lookup yields CDR1 KGHSH and CDR2 LQKENI. The V end lost 3 bases, the J end lost 8 bases, and 20 bases lay between the germline ends. CDR3 nucleotides: TGTGCCAGCTCACCCGGACAGCTAGGGGGTGTGAAGCCCCAGCATTTT. Its protein is CASSPGQLGGVKPQHF.

The chain uses TRBV10-1 and TRBJ2-7; D might be TRBD1 (8 bases). Trimming removed 4 bases at V and 1 base at J, with 11 bases between. CDR1 and CDR2 (germline): WNHNN, SYGVQD (reference sequence). This CDR3 spans 14 amino acids. The CDR3 protein is CASSAQGGSYEQYF. The CDR3 region has the DNA TGCGCCAGCAGTGCACAGGGGGGGTCCTACGAGCAGTACTTC.

The chain employs TRBV9 and TRBJ1-2; D ambiguous. This CDR3 contains 12 residues. Germline V gene sequence: CDR1 SGDLS, CDR2 YYNGEE. V was shortened by 4 bases and J by 4 bases, with 8 bases between the two germline ends. The CDR3 DNA reads as TGTGCCAGCAGCCCACAACTCTATGGCTACACCTTC. Its protein product is CASSPQLYGYTF.

This chain connects TRBV4-2 to TRBJ2-1; TRBD1 aligns across 8 bases. This CDR3 region has 16 residues. Germline V gene sequence: CDR1 LGHNA, CDR2 YNFKEQ. J gave up 4 bases and V 0 bases, and 5 bases lay outside the gene matches. The CDR3 DNA is TGTGCCAGCAGCCAAGAATCCGGACAGGGTTACAATGAGCAGTTCTTC. Its translation is CASSQESGQGYNEQFF.

This chain joins TRBV15 and TRBJ2-3; D is perhaps TRBD2 (5 bases). Germline CDR1 is LNHNV and CDR2 is YYDKDF (reference sequence). The CDR3 loop spans 13 amino acids. The V gene lost 6 bases and the J gene lost 4 bases, with 11 bases spanning the gap. This chain's CDR3 is CATRRVSADTQYF. Written as DNA, the CDR3 is TGTGCCACCAGGAGGGTCAGTGCAGATACGCAGTATTTT.

The chain links TRBV7-9 to TRBJ2-7; no clear D. Germline V gene data show CDR1 as SEHNR and CDR2 as FQNEAQ (reference sequence). The CDR3 covers 15 residues. Trimming took 4 bases from V and 2 from J, leaving 15 bases between them. Here the CDR3 reads CASSSSGFPPYEQYF. The CDR3 coding sequence is TGTGCCAGCAGCTCCTCCGGTTTCCCACCCTACGAGCAGTACTTC.

This chain uses TRBV24-1 with TRBJ2-3; no clear D. Germline CDR1 KGHDR, CDR2 SFDVKD. This CDR3 comprises 15 residues. V was trimmed by 4 bases and J by 3 bases, leaving 13 bases between them. For the CDR3, the DNA is TGTGCCACCAGTGAAGGGCAGCTTAGGACAGATACGCAGTATTTT. Amino acid sequence: CATSEGQLRTDTQYF.

This clone has a single count. The V call is TRBV14, the J call TRBJ1-2, with D unresolved. V shed 2 bases and J shed 8 bases, with 18 bases lying between them. From germline, CDR1 is SGHDN and CDR2 FVKESK. This CDR3 has 15 residues. CDR3 amino acids: CASSQSYGREGGYTF. CDR3 in DNA: TGTGCCAGCAGCCAATCCTACGGGAGGGAAGGGGGCTACACCTTC.

For this clone: A junction boundary mismatches the germline segment, possibly from a read error. This sequence joins TRBV9 and TRBJ1-2; TRBD1 matches 7 bases. The CDR3 totals 13 residues. Looked up from germline, CDR1 is SGDLS and CDR2 is YYNGEE. The CDR3 bases are TGTGCCAGCAGCTCGACAGGGTGGGGTGGCCACACCTTC. Translating it yields CASSSTGWGGHTF.

V is TRBV15 and J is TRBJ2-2; D ambiguous. The germline V gene has CDR1 LNHNV and CDR2 YYDKDF (reference sequence). V was cut by 8 bases and J by 1 base, with 17 bases left in between. CDR3 size: 16 residues. CDR3 loop: CATGGYGVGNTGELFF. CDR3 in DNA: TGTGCCACCGGCGGCTATGGGGTCGGGAACACCGGGGAGCTGTTTTTT.

The chain employs TRBV5-6 and TRBJ2-5; weak D call: TRBD2 (7 bases). V lost 3 bases to trimming and J lost 5 bases, with 23 bases between them. CDR3 size: 17 residues. Per germline, CDR1 SGHDT and CDR2 YYEEEE. The DNA for the CDR3 is TGTGCCAGCAGCTCGGGAAAGCTCGGGGGGCGAAAGGAGACCCAGTACTTC. This codes for CASSSGKLGGRKETQYF.

The CDR3 sequence is CASSGGFISLSGNTIYF. The CDR3 region has the DNA TGTGCCAGCAGTGGGGGATTCATCTCTCTCTCTGGAAACACCATATATTTT. The chain links TRBV2 to TRBJ1-3; D remains unclear. The CDR3 contains 17 residues. Germline values: CDR1 SNHLY, CDR2 FYNNEI. V was trimmed by 4 bases and J by 0 bases, leaving 16 bases between them.

The chain links TRBV6-5 to TRBJ2-7; D perhaps matches TRBD2 (5 bases). CDR3 length: 15 residues. Germline CDR1 reads MNHEY; CDR2 reads SVGAGI. V was clipped by 6 bases and J by 5 bases, with 20 bases between them. CDR3 sequence reads: CASRQIGSPSDEQYF. CDR3 nucleotide sequence: TGTGCCAGCAGGCAAATAGGGAGTCCATCCGACGAGCAGTACTTC.

V gene TRBV11-2 combines with J gene TRBJ1-2; D call uncertain. Germline V gives CDR1 SGHAT, CDR2 FQNNGV. V dropped 5 bases and J dropped 4 bases, with 17 bases sitting between them. This CDR3 spans 15 amino acids. CDR3 DNA: TGTGCCAGCAGCCCGGAGGAGGACGGATTCTATGGCTACACCTTC. Its protein product is CASSPEEDGFYGYTF.

The J gene is TRBJ2-1, the V gene TRBV7-9; D gene ambiguous. The V end lost 4 bases, the J end lost 6 bases, and 10 bases lay between the germline ends. Germline CDR1 SEHNR, CDR2 FQNEAQ (reference sequence). The CDR3 length is 13 residues. CDR3 residues: CASSYDWANEQFF. The DNA for the CDR3 is TGTGCCAGCAGCTACGACTGGGCCAATGAGCAGTTCTTC. The full variable domain, rest sourced from reference TRBV7-9 and TRBJ2-1, is DTGVSQNPRHKITKRGQNVTFRCDPISEHNRLYWYRQTLGQGPEFLTYFQNEAQLEKSRLLSDRFSAERPKGSFSTLEIQRTEQGDSAMYLCASSYDWANEQFFGPGTRLTVL.

The J gene is TRBJ2-2, the V gene TRBV24-1, with D perhaps matching TRBD1 or TRBD2 (6 bases each). The germline V gene encodes CDR1 KGHDR and CDR2 SFDVKD. This CDR3 contains 13 residues. Trimming cost V 4 bases and J 7 bases, with 9 bases left between them. DNA for the CDR3: TGTGCCACCAGTGACCGGGGGCTCGGGGAGCTGTTTTTT. Its protein is CATSDRGLGELFF.